What follows are 21 T cell receptor beta chains derived from one specimen sequenced in a study of T cell responses to AZD1222 COVID-19 vaccine. TCRdb's table, derived via immunoSEQ multiplex PCR, lists solely in-frame clones and lacks some. The sample lists about 180,000 clones, over 75% occurring once. The sequencing used peripheral blood, collected on day 0 of AZD1222 vaccination. These receptors were obtained from an adult in good health.

This chain uses TRBV28 with TRBJ1-1; no reliable D call. Trimming took 7 bases from V and 2 from J, leaving 14 bases between them. There are 14 residues in the CDR3. Germline CDR1 reads MDHEN; CDR2 reads SYDVKM. Written as DNA, the CDR3 is TGTGCCAGCACATTACTGGGCATCAACACTGAAGCTTTCTTT. This translates into CASTLLGINTEAFF.

This sequence joins TRBV24-1 and TRBJ2-1; TRBD2 aligns across 8 bases. The CDR3 loop spans 12 amino acids. Trimming took 10 bases from V and 5 from J; bases not matched to a gene: 3. Looked up from germline, CDR1 is KGHDR and CDR2 is SFDVKD. In nucleotides, the CDR3 is TGTGCCACTCGGGGGGGGAACAATGAGCAGTTCTTC. Protein sequence: CATRGGNNEQFF.

The V gene is TRBV11-1, the J gene TRBJ1-6, with 9 bases lining up with TRBD1. The CDR3 runs to 15 residues. Trimming took 5 bases from V and 8 from J; bases not matched to a gene: 7. CDR1 and CDR2 from the germline V gene are SGHAT and FQDESV (reference sequence). This CDR3 reads CASSPRTGADSPLHF. CDR3 in DNA: TGTGCCAGCAGCCCCAGGACAGGGGCGGATTCACCCCTCCACTTT.

The rearrangement links TRBV6-6 to TRBJ1-3; no reliable D call. Trimming left V 6 bases short and J 0 bases short, with 12 bases between. The CDR3 loop spans 15 amino acids. CDR1 MNHNY and CDR2 SVGAGI come from the germline V gene (reference sequence). The CDR3 DNA reads as TGTGCCAGCAGCCCCGGACTGGGCTCTGGAAACACCATATATTTT. This codes for CASSPGLGSGNTIYF.

V usage is TRBV6-1 and J usage is TRBJ2-2; 15 bases are shared with TRBD2. The CDR3 is made up of 17 amino acids. V shed 4 bases and J 5 bases; nucleotides not matched to a gene: 5. Germline loops: CDR1 MNHNS, CDR2 SASEGT. CDR3 residues: CASSAPGLAGGTGELFF. CDR3 DNA: TGTGCCAGCAGTGCCCCGGGACTAGCGGGGGGTACCGGGGAGCTGTTTTTT.

This CDR3 is CASSLWYEQFF. Written as DNA, the CDR3 is TGTGCCAGCAGCTTATGGTACGAGCAGTTCTTC. This chain joins TRBV7-9 and TRBJ2-1; D unresolved. The germline V gene encodes CDR1 SEHNR and CDR2 FQNEAQ (reference sequence). The V gene lost 2 bases and the J gene lost 10 bases, with 6 bases spanning the gap. The CDR3 has 11 amino acids.

The gene calls are TRBV5-1 and TRBJ2-1, with 13 bases lining up with TRBD2. Trimming removed 2 bases from V and 6 bases from J; junction bases left unmatched: 2. There are 15 residues in the CDR3. CDR1 and CDR2 (germline): SGHRS, YFSETQ. The CDR3 loop is CASSFRLAGGNEQFF. CDR3 sequence (DNA): TGCGCCAGCAGCTTCCGACTAGCGGGGGGCAATGAGCAGTTCTTC.

This sequence joins TRBV5-6 and TRBJ1-3; D gene ambiguous. CDR1 and CDR2 from the germline V gene are SGHDT and YYEEEE. The germline V and J ends were trimmed by 1 base and 0 bases, with 5 bases remaining between them. The CDR3 is 14 amino acids. The CDR3, as DNA: TGTGCCAGCAGCTTGTCGGGCTCTGGAAACACCATATATTTT. This gives the protein CASSLSGSGNTIYF. The whole variable domain, remainder taken from reference TRBV5-6 and TRBJ1-3, is DAGVTQSPTHLIKTRGQQVTLRCSPKSGHDTVSWYQQALGQGPQFIFQYYEEEERQRGNFPDRFSGHQFPNYSSELNVNALLLGDSALYLCASSLSGSGNTIYFGEGSWLTVV.

The chain combines TRBV9 with TRBJ1-2, with D unresolved. CDR3 length equals 13 residues. The V and J ends lost 4 bases and 6 bases respectively, with 13 bases between them. Looked up from germline, CDR1 is SGDLS and CDR2 is YYNGEE. The CDR3 sequence is CASSPRVSDGYTF. CDR3 coding DNA: TGTGCCAGCAGCCCTCGAGTCTCGGATGGCTACACCTTC.

The rearrangement uses TRBV18 and TRBJ2-7; possible D gene TRBD2, 5 bases. The V end was cut by 0 bases, the J end by 7 bases, with 13 bases between. Per the germline V gene, CDR1 is KGHSH and CDR2 is LQKENI. The CDR3 is made up of 14 amino acids. The DNA for the CDR3 is TGTGCCAGCTCACCACCGAGTCCCGGGGAAGAGCAGTACTTC. Translated: CASSPPSPGEEQYF.

The chain combines TRBV28 with TRBJ1-1; unclear D gene. The CDR3 totals 15 residues. Germline CDR1 reads MDHEN; CDR2 reads SYDVKM. V lost 3 bases to trimming and J lost 0 bases, with 11 bases between them. The CDR3 sequence: CASSLTSRMNTEAFF. For the CDR3, the DNA is TGTGCCAGCAGTTTGACCAGCCGTATGAACACTGAAGCTTTCTTT.

V and J are TRBV24-1 and TRBJ1-5; maybe TRBD1 (6 bases). The germline V gene encodes CDR1 KGHDR and CDR2 SFDVKD. The germline V and J ends were trimmed by 3 bases and 6 bases, with 8 bases remaining between them. The CDR3 sequence is 13 residues long. The CDR3: CATSDRDIQPQHF. The CDR3 DNA reads as TGTGCCACCAGTGATCGGGACATTCAGCCCCAGCATTTT.

This sequence joins TRBV24-1 and TRBJ2-1; 8 nucleotides align to TRBD1. Germline CDR1 KGHDR, CDR2 SFDVKD. The CDR3 covers 13 residues. The trim removed 3 bases at V and 10 bases at J, leaving 4 bases unmatched. The CDR3 loop is CATSDEPGGEQFF. In nucleotides, the CDR3 is TGTGCCACCAGTGATGAGCCAGGGGGCGAGCAGTTCTTC.

V gene TRBV3-1 (or the pseudogene TRBV3-2) combines with J gene TRBJ1-1; D unresolved. Germline V gives CDR1 LGHDT, CDR2 YNNKEL (reference sequence). V was trimmed by 2 bases and J by 7 bases, leaving 11 bases between them. The CDR3 spans 13 residues. This CDR3 reads CASSQWGVLEAFF. The CDR3 DNA follows: TGTGCCAGCAGCCAATGGGGAGTTCTTGAAGCTTTCTTT.

This chain joins TRBV9 and TRBJ2-3, with D unresolved. The CDR3 is 14 amino acids. With 0 bases removed from V and 0 bases from J, the gap between germline ends came to 5 bases. Per germline, CDR1 SGDLS and CDR2 YYNGEE. CDR3 protein: CASSVDVSTDTQYF. CDR3 sequence (DNA): TGTGCCAGCAGCGTAGACGTCAGCACAGATACGCAGTATTTT.

This rearrangement joins TRBV28 to TRBJ2-7; 8 nucleotides match TRBD2. Germline V gene lookup returns CDR1 MDHEN and CDR2 SYDVKM. The CDR3 extends over 16 amino acids. Trimming took 6 bases from V and 1 from J; bases not matched to a gene: 11. CDR3 in amino acids: CASSPQWRGVSYEQYF. The CDR3 nucleotides read TGTGCCAGCAGCCCCCAGTGGCGGGGGGTTTCCTACGAGCAGTACTTC.

The chain recombines TRBV11-3 with TRBJ2-2; D perhaps matches TRBD2 (5 bases). Trimming removed 4 bases at V and 2 bases at J, with 8 bases between. Germline loops: CDR1 SGHNT, CDR2 YENEEA. This CDR3 has 14 residues. CDR3 sequence: CASSSRGNTGELFF. The CDR3 nucleotides read TGTGCCAGCAGCTCCCGGGGTAACACCGGGGAGCTGTTTTTT. Using reference TRBV11-3 and TRBJ2-2 for the parts outside the CDR3, the full variable domain is EAGVVQSPRYKIIEKKQPVAFWCNPISGHNTLYWYLQNLGQGPELLIRYENEEAVDDSQLPKDRFSAERLKGVDSTLKIQPAELGDSAVYLCASSSRGNTGELFFGEGSRLTVL.

V and J are TRBV5-6 and TRBJ1-6, with D hard to call. V lost 0 bases, J lost 5 bases, and 6 bases lay in between. This CDR3 spans 14 amino acids. The V gene's germline CDR1 is SGHDT and CDR2 YYEEEE. The CDR3 region is CASSLGGDNSPLHF. The DNA for the CDR3 is TGTGCCAGCAGCTTGGGTGGGGATAATTCACCCCTCCACTTT.

The chain recombines TRBV3-1 (or the pseudogene TRBV3-2) with TRBJ1-1; D gene ambiguous. The length of the CDR3 is 15 residues. V dropped 4 bases and J dropped 2 bases, with 14 bases sitting between them. From germline, CDR1 is LGHDT and CDR2 YNNKEL (reference sequence). DNA of the CDR3: TGTGCCAGCAGCCCCTCCGTGTTGGGAAACACTGAAGCTTTCTTT. Residues: CASSPSVLGNTEAFF.

This chain joins TRBV5-1 and TRBJ2-2, with 7 bases identical to TRBD1. The CDR3 covers 15 residues. CDR1 and CDR2 from the germline V gene are SGHRS and YFSETQ. Trimming took 5 bases from V and 4 from J; bases not matched to a gene: 8. This CDR3 is CASRSPGQPTGELFF. Here the CDR3 DNA reads TGCGCCAGCAGATCTCCGGGACAGCCCACCGGGGAGCTGTTTTTT. The full variable domain, rest sourced from reference TRBV5-1 and TRBJ2-2, is KAGVTQTPRYLIKTRGQQVTLSCSPISGHRSVSWYQQTPGQGLQFLFEYFSETQRNKGNFPGRFSGRQFSNSRSEMNVSTLELGDSALYLCASRSPGQPTGELFFGEGSRLTVL.

This clone was counted a few times. The gene calls are TRBV12-3 or TRBV12-4 and TRBJ2-7; a possible D gene is TRBD2 (6 bases). V lost 6 bases, J lost 8 bases, and 14 bases lay in between. The CDR3 extends over 12 amino acids. CDR3 DNA sequence: TGTGCCAGCAGGTCCTCCCGCGGGAAGCAGTACTTC. This translates into CASRSSRGKQYF.